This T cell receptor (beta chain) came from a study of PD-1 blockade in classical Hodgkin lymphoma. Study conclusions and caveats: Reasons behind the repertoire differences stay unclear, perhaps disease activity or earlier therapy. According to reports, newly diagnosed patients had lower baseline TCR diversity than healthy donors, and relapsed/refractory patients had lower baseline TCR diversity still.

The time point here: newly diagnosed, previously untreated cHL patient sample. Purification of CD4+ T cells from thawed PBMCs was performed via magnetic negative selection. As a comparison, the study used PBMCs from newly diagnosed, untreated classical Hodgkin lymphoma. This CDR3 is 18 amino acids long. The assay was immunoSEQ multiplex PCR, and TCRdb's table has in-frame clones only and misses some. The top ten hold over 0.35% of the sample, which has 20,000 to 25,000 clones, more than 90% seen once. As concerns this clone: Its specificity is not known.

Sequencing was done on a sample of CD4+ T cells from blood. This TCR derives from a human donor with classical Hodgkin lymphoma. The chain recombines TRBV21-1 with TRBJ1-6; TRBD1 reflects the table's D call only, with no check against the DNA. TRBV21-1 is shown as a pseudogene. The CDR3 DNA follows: TGTGCCAGCAGCAAAAAACGCCCCGACAGGGACTATAATTCACCCCTCCACTTT. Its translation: CASSKKRPDRDYNSPLHF.